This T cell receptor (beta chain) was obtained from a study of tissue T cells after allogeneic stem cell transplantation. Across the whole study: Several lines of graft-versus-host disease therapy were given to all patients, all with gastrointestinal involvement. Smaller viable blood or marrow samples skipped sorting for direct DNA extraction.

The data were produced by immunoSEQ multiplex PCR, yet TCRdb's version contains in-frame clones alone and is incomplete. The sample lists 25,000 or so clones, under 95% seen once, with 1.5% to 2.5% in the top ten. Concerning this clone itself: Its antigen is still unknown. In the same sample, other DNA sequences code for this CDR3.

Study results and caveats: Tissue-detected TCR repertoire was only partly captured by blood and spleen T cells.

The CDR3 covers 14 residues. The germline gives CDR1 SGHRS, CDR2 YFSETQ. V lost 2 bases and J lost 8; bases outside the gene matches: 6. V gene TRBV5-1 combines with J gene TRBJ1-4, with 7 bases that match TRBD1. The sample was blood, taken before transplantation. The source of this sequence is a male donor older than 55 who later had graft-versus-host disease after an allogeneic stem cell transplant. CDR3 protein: CASSLRQGGEKLFF. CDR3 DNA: TGCGCCAGCAGCTTAAGACAGGGAGGGGAAAAACTGTTTTTT.